Presented here are 5 T cell receptor beta chains from one specimen sequenced in a study of blood T cells in healthy people across ages. For the second PCR, which ran for about 6 to 11 cycles, a sample-barcoded 5' primer and a J-beta primer mix were used. TCRdb analysed the 5' RACE reads with MiXCR anew, one entry per CDR3 protein. The data contain 1.2 million to 1.5 million distinct CDR3 sequences, around 42% of them singletons. The specimen was blood. These receptors were obtained from a woman younger than 30 in good health.

This clonotype was picked up a small number of times. V gene TRBV28 combines with J gene TRBJ2-1; TRBD2 agrees at 7 bases. CDR3 length: 15 residues. Losses at the gene ends were 4 bases for V and 7 bases for J; bases not matched to a gene: 10. Germline V gives CDR1 MDHEN, CDR2 SYDVKM. CDR3 in DNA: TGTGCCAGCAGTTCCCGAGCGGGATTCCCGAATGAGCAGTTCTTC. This encodes CASSSRAGFPNEQFF.

This clonotype was seen only once. The chain joins TRBV7-8 to TRBJ2-5, with a weak D call TRBD2 (6 bases). The ends were cut back, 7 bases at V and 5 bases at J, with 20 bases in the middle. CDR3 size: 15 residues. Germline-derived CDR1 and CDR2 are SGHVS and FQNEAQ. CDR3 DNA: TGTGCCAGCATCGCACTCCTCGGGGGTTCGGAGACCCAGTACTTC. It is translated as CASIALLGGSETQYF.

This clonotype appeared a few times. The V and J genes are TRBV15 and TRBJ2-7; 7 nucleotides agree with TRBD1. Germline values: CDR1 LNHNV, CDR2 YYDKDF (reference sequence). The junction had 6 bases not matched to a gene; V was cut back by 4 bases and J by 0 bases. This CDR3 contains 15 residues. The CDR3 DNA is TGTGCCACCAGCATTGAGGGGGCCAGCTCCTACGAGCAGTACTTC. Protein sequence: CATSIEGASSYEQYF.

CDR3 sequence reads: CASSSSTSGGTDTQYF. Written as DNA, the CDR3 is TGTGCCAGCAGCTCTTCGACTAGCGGGGGCACAGATACGCAGTATTTT. V and J are TRBV7-9 and TRBJ2-3; 11 bases are shared with TRBD2. The germline gives CDR1 SEHNR, CDR2 FQNEAQ (reference sequence). Trimming took 4 bases from V and 1 from J; bases not matched to a gene: 4. This CDR3 is 16 amino acids long.

This clonotype was counted once. The gene calls are TRBV10-1 and TRBJ2-3; 9 nucleotides agree with TRBD2. J was trimmed by 1 base and V by 3 bases; bases with no gene match: 5. Germline CDR1 reads WNHNN; CDR2 reads SYGVQD (reference sequence). This CDR3 contains 16 residues. The CDR3 bases are TGCGCCAGCAGTGACGGGCGGGGGGGCCGCACAGATACGCAGTATTTT. Its protein is CASSDGRGGRTDTQYF.